This T cell receptor beta chain was captured in a study of blood T cell repertoires in COVID-19. TCRdb's table, derived via immunoSEQ multiplex PCR, lists solely in-frame clones and lacks some. The repertoire holds approximately 50,000 clones, with 70% to 85% as singletons. The source material was peripheral blood. This clonotype was sampled from a human donor in a cohort sampled during active COVID-19.

CDR3 protein: CASSQDAASGTYEQYF. The CDR3 DNA reads as TGTGCCAGCAGCCAAGATGCGGCTAGCGGAACCTACGAGCAGTACTTC. This sequence joins TRBV4-2 and TRBJ2-7, with 7 bases that match TRBD2. Trimming took 0 bases from V and 2 from J; bases not matched to a gene: 7. Per germline, CDR1 LGHNA and CDR2 YNFKEQ. CDR3 length: 16 residues.